This T cell receptor beta chain was recovered during a study of response to subunit inactivated influenza vaccine. Study outcomes and limitations: Each seasonal flu vaccination may recruit only limited new T cells, authors suggested.

This clonotype was observed a few times. The antigen is undetermined. A single record per CDR3 protein comes from TCRdb applying MiXCR to the RT-PCR reads. The sample includes about 190,000 distinct CDR3 sequences, about 15% of them seen just once. The clonotype comes from a man aged 45 to 65 who received an inactivated influenza vaccine. The starting material was CD8+ T cells sorted from PBMCs, obtained less than 6 days after vaccination.

CDR3 region: CASSYSFYNEQFF. Here the CDR3 DNA reads TGTGCCAGCAGTTACTCGTTCTACAATGAGCAGTTCTTC. The gene calls are TRBV6-5 and TRBJ2-1, with D unclear. This CDR3 has 13 amino acids. Per the germline V gene, CDR1 is MNHEY and CDR2 is SVGAGI. V dropped 0 bases and J dropped 3 bases, with 3 bases sitting between them.